These 9 T cell receptor beta chains came from one sample sequenced in a study of T cell responses to AZD1222 COVID-19 vaccine (dated by TCRdb to the early 2020s). Libraries came from the immunoSEQ multiplex PCR assay. TCRdb limited this immuneACCESS table to in-frame rearrangements with V and J called. A share of clones is missing; checked studies link under half to unresolved V genes, and the rest is unexplained. For this sample the table gives 100,000 to 150,000 clones, of which 85% to 95% were detected only once. Together, the top ten hold 1.5% to 2% of the sample. According to the study, the label for this sample's time point signals: baseline before first vaccination. The input for sequencing was peripheral blood, taken on day 0 of AZD1222 vaccination. These receptors were obtained from an adult in good health.

The chain employs TRBV5-3 and TRBJ1-5; D call uncertain. TRBV5-3 has ORF status, its function being uncertain. This CDR3 is 15 amino acids long. The V end was cut by 0 bases, the J end by 0 bases, with 7 bases between. CDR3 sequence reads: CARSLVRVSNQPQHF. Written as DNA, the CDR3 is TGTGCCAGAAGCTTGGTAAGGGTTAGCAATCAGCCCCAGCATTTT.

V usage is TRBV15 and J usage is TRBJ1-1, with 7 bases aligning to TRBD1. J gave up 0 bases and V 1 base, and 5 bases lay outside the gene matches. The CDR3 totals 16 residues. CDR1 is LNHNV, CDR2 YYDKDF, per germline (reference sequence). The CDR3, as DNA: TGTGCCACCAGCAGAGTGGGGACAGCTATGAACACTGAAGCTTTCTTT. It yields the protein CATSRVGTAMNTEAFF.

This chain joins TRBV20-1 and TRBJ2-7, with no clear D. Trimming took 3 bases from V and 2 from J, leaving 2 bases between them. The CDR3 has 10 residues. From germline, CDR1 is DFQATT and CDR2 SNEGSKA (reference sequence). CDR3 sequence reads: CSARTYEQYF. The CDR3 nucleotides read TGCAGTGCTAGGACCTACGAGCAGTACTTC.

This chain joins TRBV7-6 and TRBJ2-3; no definite D call. Germline V lookup: CDR1 SGHVS, CDR2 FNYEAQ. The V end was cut by 3 bases, the J end by 1 base, with 5 bases between. This CDR3 spans 13 amino acids. DNA of the CDR3: TGTGCCAGCAGCTTTGTCGGCACAGATACGCAGTATTTT. It specifies CASSFVGTDTQYF.

In DNA form, the CDR3 reads TGTGCCAGCAGCTACCACGGGGAATCCACTAGCGTCCTAAGGGAGCAGTTCTTC. As protein: CASSYHGESTSVLREQFF. The chain joins TRBV3-1 (or the pseudogene TRBV3-2) to TRBJ2-1, with 7 positions matching TRBD2. This CDR3 has 18 amino acids. Germline assignment: CDR1 LGHDT and CDR2 YNNKEL (reference sequence). J lost 10 bases, V lost 5 bases, and 23 bases had no gene match.

V usage is TRBV10-3 and J usage is TRBJ1-2; TRBD1 is a possible D gene (5 bases). Germline CDR1 and CDR2: ENHRY and SYGVKD. This CDR3 has 14 residues. V lost 4 bases to trimming and J lost 3 bases, with 12 bases between them. The CDR3 loop is CAISGGTGDYGYTF. In nucleotides, the CDR3 is TGTGCCATCAGTGGGGGGACCGGCGACTATGGCTACACCTTC.

The chain uses TRBV7-9 and TRBJ2-2, with D hard to call. Germline CDR1 SEHNR, CDR2 FQNEAQ (reference sequence). CDR3 length equals 11 residues. V lost 8 bases to trimming and J lost 8 bases, with 9 bases between them. In DNA, the CDR3 is TGTGCCAGCTACTCCAAGGGGGAGCTGTTTTTT. Residues: CASYSKGELFF.

The rearrangement joins TRBV25-1 to TRBJ1-2; 9 bases agree with TRBD1. CDR1 and CDR2 (germline): MGHDK, SYGVNS. The CDR3 runs 15 residues. V shed 4 bases and J 5 bases; nucleotides not matched to a gene: 8. The CDR3 sequence: CASSARGTGLYGYTF. The DNA for the CDR3 is TGTGCCAGCAGTGCCCGCGGGACAGGGTTGTATGGCTACACCTTC.

The gene calls are TRBV7-3 and TRBJ1-2, with TRBD1 matching over 7 bases. Germline CDR1 is SGHTA and CDR2 is FQGTGA. The CDR3 has 13 amino acids. V shed 5 bases, J shed 6 bases, and the junction held 6 bases outside the gene matches. The CDR3 DNA is TGTGCCAGCAGCGAAAGACAGGGCCATGGCTACACCTTC. This translates into CASSERQGHGYTF.